The next 4 T cell receptor beta chains were all read from a single sample in a study of OX40 agonist ivuxolimab in advanced cancers. Assay: immunoSEQ multiplex PCR; the TCRdb copy retains only in-frame clones and omits some. The repertoire holds under 85,000 clones, around 87% seen once, with 0.45% to 0.7% in the top ten. This specimen consisted of CD4+ or CD8+ T cells sorted from blood, obtained in a trial of the OX40 agonist ivuxolimab. The receptors originated from an adult with an advanced solid tumor such as melanoma, head and neck, liver or kidney cancer.

Comment on this clone: Compared with germline, one end of the junction differs, possibly owing to a read error. The gene calls are TRBV28 and TRBJ2-3; perhaps TRBD1 as D (5 bases). The CDR3 contains 13 residues. Germline CDR1 and CDR2: MDHEN and SYDVKM. CDR3 bases: TGTGCCAGCAGTTTCTCCGGTACAGGTACGCAGTATTTT. Protein: CASSFSGTGTQYF.

The gene calls are TRBV7-2 and TRBJ2-7, with 9 bases fitting TRBD1. CDR3 length: 15 residues. CDR1 SGHTA and CDR2 FQGNSA come from the germline V gene. V shed 0 bases and J 0 bases; nucleotides not matched to a gene: 0. The CDR3 nucleotides read TGTGCCAGCAGCTTAGCGACAGGGGGCTCCTACGAGCAGTACTTC. Translation gives CASSLATGGSYEQYF.

This chain uses TRBV5-1 with TRBJ1-1; 9 bases line up with TRBD1. J was trimmed by 7 bases and V by 0 bases; bases with no gene match: 4. The CDR3 is 14 residues long. Germline values: CDR1 SGHRS, CDR2 YFSETQ. CDR3 sequence (DNA): TGCGCCAGCAGCTTGGTCGGACAGGGGAGTGAAGCTTTCTTT. This sequence encodes CASSLVGQGSEAFF.

The J gene is TRBJ2-3, the V gene TRBV9; the D gene is possibly TRBD2 (5 bases). V was pared by 4 bases and J by 3 bases, with 15 bases between. Germline V CDR1 and CDR2: SGDLS, YYNGEE. This CDR3 contains 15 residues. CDR3 sequence reads: CASSLLGSITDTQYF. In DNA form, the CDR3 reads TGTGCCAGCAGCCTTTTAGGGAGTATAACAGATACGCAGTATTTT.